The T cell receptor beta chain under discussion was sequenced for a study of cytomegalovirus exposure and HLA in healthy donors. Study context: Earlier findings included 117 million unique TCR beta sequences obtained from about 170 million T cells. In an early release, HLA-typed donors contributed 77 million or so unique TCR sequences.

A multiplex PCR was run with 60 Vbeta primers and 13 Jbeta primers. The repertoire was sequenced with immunoSEQ multiplex PCR; TCRdb's copy has only in-frame clones and lacks some. The sample lists some 200,000 clones; 70% were seen once. In regard to this clone: As yet, its antigen is unknown.

The V and J ends lost 7 bases and 3 bases, in that order; junction bases with no gene match: 12. Germline V CDR1 and CDR2: MNHEY, SVGAGI. The CDR3 length is 15 residues. Study-level results: Data from an earlier analysis indicated that most TCR beta V segments were productive either about 87% or about 30% of the time.

The sequenced sample was PBMCs. This clonotype originated in a man aged 40-50 years in good health and CMV-seropositive. This chain connects TRBV6-5 to TRBJ2-7, with 7 bases lining up with TRBD1. CDR3 protein: CASTLTEDRIYEQYF. DNA of the CDR3: TGTGCCAGCACCCTTACTGAGGACAGGATCTACGAGCAGTACTTC.